The clone carrying this T cell receptor (beta chain) came up a few times. Its target is unknown. Germline CDR1 and CDR2: LNHNV and YYDKDF (reference sequence). J was trimmed by 0 bases and V by 3 bases; bases with no gene match: 9. The CDR3 loop spans 17 amino acids. This sample is part of a study of T cells in Graves' hyperthyroidism and ophthalmopathy. Study-level points and caveats: The blood repertoire included most of the expanded thyroid clonotypes above 0.001.

Authors of the study amplified TCR beta CDR3 regions from RNA transcripts. The HTBI set primed first-round TCR CDR3 RT-PCR. TCRdb ran MiXCR on the multiplex PCR reads and lists one entry per CDR3 protein. The sample lists hundreds of thousands of distinct CDR3 sequences, 12% to 15% occurring once. Newly diagnosed patients aged 18 to 65 had hyperthyroidism of under 2 months' duration. The PBMCs studied were ones that came from 10 ml fresh peripheral blood. This chain connects TRBV15 to TRBJ2-3; TRBD1 aligns across 7 bases. This TCR was recovered from a woman aged 18-29 years with Graves' hyperthyroidism. The specimen sequenced was blood. The CDR3 region has the DNA TGTGCCACCAGCAGGGATCAGACAGGGTTTAGCACAGATACGCAGTATTTT. Protein: CATSRDQTGFSTDTQYF.